This T cell receptor (beta chain) was identified during a study of T cell responses to AZD1222 COVID-19 vaccine. As to this clone: Antigen specificity is unknown.

Libraries were prepared by immunoSEQ multiplex PCR; TCRdb keeps only in-frame clonotypes and omits some of them. The sample consists of around 180,000 clones, around 93% of them appearing once. Study findings and constraints: The number of AZD1222 recipients seropositive at baseline was only five or six. Donors were largely white British and mainly female; clonal diversity was possibly underestimated.

There are 14 residues in the CDR3. With V trimmed by 5 bases and J by 1 base, 4 bases remained unmatched. Per the germline V gene, CDR1 is MDHEN and CDR2 is SYDVKM. This sample comprised peripheral blood, obtained on day 0 of AZD1222 vaccination. This chain connects TRBV28 to TRBJ2-7, with 8 bases matching TRBD1. The source is an adult in good health. CDR3 protein: CASSEQGASYEQYF. The CDR3 DNA sequence: TGTGCCAGCAGTGAGCAGGGGGCATCCTACGAGCAGTACTTC.